Following are 24 T cell receptor beta chains from one sample sequenced in a study of cytomegalovirus exposure and HLA in healthy donors. Amplification used 60 Vbeta primers and 13 Jbeta primers. Data came from immunoSEQ multiplex PCR; TCRdb stores just in-frame clones and leaves some out. This sample carries about 95,000 clones, approximately 80% of them seen once, and the ten largest clones take about 4%. Sequenced: PBMCs. Receptors originate from a woman in her forties in good health and CMV-seropositive.

The chain couples TRBV7-9 to TRBJ2-2, with D hard to call. Germline loops: CDR1 SEHNR, CDR2 FQNEAQ (reference sequence). There are 17 residues in the CDR3. Trimming took 1 base from V and 1 from J, leaving 13 bases between them. The CDR3 region is CASSLGLGLLNTGELFF. In DNA form, the CDR3 reads TGTGCCAGCAGCTTAGGACTCGGCTTACTGAACACCGGGGAGCTGTTTTTT.

The chain joins TRBV6-6 to TRBJ1-1; 7 nucleotides align to TRBD1. Germline CDR1 and CDR2: MNHNY and SVGAGI (reference sequence). This CDR3 contains 12 residues. Trimming at V came to 6 bases and at J to 6 bases, leaving 4 bases not matched to a gene. The CDR3 spells CASRGTVSEAFF. CDR3 in DNA: TGTGCCAGCAGAGGGACAGTTTCTGAAGCTTTCTTT.

This clone was detected only a few times. The chain is built from TRBV6-6 and TRBJ2-3; TRBD2 is a possible D gene (6 bases). The germline CDR1 and CDR2 sequences are MNHNY and SVGAGI (reference sequence). This CDR3 has 12 amino acids. Trimming pared 5 bases from V and 6 bases from J, leaving 9 bases between. In nucleotides, the CDR3 is TGTGCCAGCAGTACGACTAGGGATACGCAGTATTTT. Translation: CASSTTRDTQYF.

This clone was detected only a few times. This chain connects TRBV19 to TRBJ1-5; TRBD1 might be the D (5 bases). Germline-derived CDR1 and CDR2 are LNHDA and SQIVND (reference sequence). The CDR3 consists of 15 residues. V was pared by 0 bases and J by 7 bases, with 13 bases between. For the CDR3, the DNA is TGTGCCAGTAGTATAGAACTCGGGGGAGCGCAGCCCCAGCATTTT. Translation: CASSIELGGAQPQHF.

Note on this clone: Mismatch with germline at one junction end may stem from a read error. Here the CDR3 reads CASSPPHDSSYEQYF. CDR3 bases: TGTGCCAGCAGCCCCCCCCACGACAGCTCCTACGAGCAGTATTTC. The V call is TRBV11-2, the J call TRBJ2-7, with D possibly TRBD1 on 5 matching bases. The CDR3 is 15 amino acids. Germline V gives CDR1 SGHAT, CDR2 FQNNGV.

The rearrangement links TRBV7-8 to TRBJ2-5; TRBD1 is a possible D gene (6 bases). V gave up 0 bases and J gave up 3 bases, with 11 bases separating them. The CDR3 runs to 15 residues. The germline CDR1 and CDR2 sequences are SGHVS and FQNEAQ. In DNA, the CDR3 is TGTGCCAGCAGCTTAGCGCCAGGGGCAGAAGAGACCCAGTACTTC. It translates to CASSLAPGAEETQYF.

There are a few counts of this clone. The chain uses TRBV28 and TRBJ1-5; D gene uncertain. CDR1 and CDR2 from the germline V gene are MDHEN and SYDVKM. The CDR3 sequence is 11 residues long. V was trimmed by 5 bases and J by 6 bases, leaving 5 bases between them. The CDR3 is CASSASQPQHF. CDR3 DNA sequence: TGTGCCAGCAGTGCGTCTCAGCCCCAGCATTTT.

V usage is TRBV4-1 and J usage is TRBJ2-2; D not certain. V was trimmed by 1 base and J by 7 bases, leaving 4 bases between them. The CDR3 covers 12 residues. The V gene's germline CDR1 is MGHRA and CDR2 YSYEKL. The CDR3 DNA sequence: TGCGCCAGCAGCCAAGTCTACGGGGAGCTGTTTTTT. Translation gives CASSQVYGELFF.

The chain recombines TRBV18 with TRBJ2-7, with D possibly TRBD1 on 6 matching bases. CDR1 is KGHSH and CDR2 is LQKENI in the germline V gene. With 4 bases removed from V and 5 bases from J, the gap between germline ends came to 15 bases. The CDR3 totals 14 residues. CDR3: CASSLSGTSNEQYF. The CDR3 DNA sequence: TGTGCCAGCTCACTCTCGGGGACATCCAACGAGCAGTACTTC.

The gene calls are TRBV6-1 and TRBJ2-3; 7 bases match TRBD2. Germline trimming cut 7 bases from V and 4 bases from J; bases unmatched to any gene: 8. Germline V lookup: CDR1 MNHNS, CDR2 SASEGT. The CDR3 loop spans 14 amino acids. CDR3 coding DNA: TGTGCCAGCATGCGCGGGAGCCCACCAGATACGCAGTATTTT. This codes for CASMRGSPPDTQYF.

The rearrangement joins TRBV28 to TRBJ2-3; possible D gene TRBD1, 5 bases. Trimming stripped 4 bases from V and 5 bases from J, with 13 bases between. Germline V gives CDR1 MDHEN, CDR2 SYDVKM. The CDR3 length is 14 residues. CDR3 nucleotide sequence: TGTGCCAGCAGTTCAGCCCAGGGCGAAGATACGCAGTATTTT. This encodes CASSSAQGEDTQYF.

In regard to this clone: Other nucleotide sequences in the sample specify the same CDR3. The genes are TRBV29-1 and TRBJ1-2; D is uncertain. There are 15 residues in the CDR3. V lost 4 bases and J 4 bases, leaving 19 bases between the germline ends. Germline V gene sequence: CDR1 SQVTM, CDR2 ANQGSEA. CDR3: CSVGAGGSVPYGYTF. The DNA of the CDR3 is TGCAGCGTTGGGGCAGGTGGATCAGTTCCCTATGGCTACACCTTC.

CDR3 in amino acids: CATSRDRGGRAKNIQYF. In DNA, the CDR3 is TGTGCCACCAGCAGAGATAGGGGGGGGCGGGCCAAAAACATTCAGTACTTC. The V and J genes are TRBV15 and TRBJ2-4; D might be TRBD2 (7 bases). CDR3 size: 17 residues. Trimming removed 0 bases from V and 1 base from J, with 13 bases in between. Germline assignment: CDR1 LNHNV and CDR2 YYDKDF (reference sequence).

A remark on this clone: Mismatch with germline at one junction end may stem from a read error. V and J are TRBV7-9 and TRBJ2-2; 8 bases agree with TRBD1. The germline V gene encodes CDR1 SEHNR and CDR2 FQNEAQ (reference sequence). The CDR3 has 17 amino acids. The CDR3 DNA is TGTTCCAGCAGCCCACCGGGACAGGTCTATGGCACCGGGGAGCTGTTTTTT. It yields the protein CSSSPPGQVYGTGELFF.

This chain uses TRBV6-1 with TRBJ2-3; the D gene is possibly TRBD2 (5 bases). This CDR3 is 15 amino acids long. The V gene's germline CDR1 is MNHNS and CDR2 SASEGT. V was cut by 2 bases and J by 0 bases, with 9 bases left in between. The chain's CDR3 is CASSETGLSTDTQYF. In DNA, the CDR3 is TGTGCCAGCAGTGAAACGGGATTGAGCACAGATACGCAGTATTTT.

This rearrangement joins TRBV4-2 to TRBJ2-3; D gene unclear. V was trimmed by 0 bases and J by 2 bases, leaving 18 bases between them. Germline V gives CDR1 LGHNA, CDR2 YNFKEQ. This CDR3 is 18 amino acids long. CDR3 protein: CASSQEPLYAETTDTQYF. Written as DNA, the CDR3 is TGTGCCAGCAGCCAAGAACCCCTATACGCGGAAACCACAGATACGCAGTATTTT.

The V gene is TRBV7-9, the J gene TRBJ2-5, with D perhaps TRBD2 (5 bases). The assigned J gene may be wrong: the sequence end matches TRBJ2-7 better. Germline V gene sequence: CDR1 SEHNR, CDR2 FQNEAQ (reference sequence). The CDR3 covers 13 residues. Here the CDR3 reads CASSSTDYGEQYF. Here the CDR3 DNA reads TGTGCCAGCAGCTCAACAGACTACGGCGAGCAGTACTTC.

The V call is TRBV15, the J call TRBJ1-5; no definite D call. Germline V gene data show CDR1 as LNHNV and CDR2 as YYDKDF (reference sequence). This CDR3 is built from 21 residues. V lost 0 bases and J 2 bases, leaving 26 bases between the germline ends. As DNA, the CDR3 is TGTGCCACCAGCAGAGATCGGACTCGAGGGCAGGTCAAGGGAGGCAATCAGCCCCAGCATTTT. Amino acids: CATSRDRTRGQVKGGNQPQHF.

V is TRBV7-8 and J is TRBJ2-7; 12 nucleotides agree with TRBD2. Germline-derived CDR1 and CDR2 are SGHVS and FQNEAQ. V dropped 4 bases and J dropped 4; count of bases not matched to a gene: 8. There are 16 residues in the CDR3. The CDR3 is CASSSGLAGITYEQYF. CDR3 DNA: TGTGCCAGCAGCTCCGGACTAGCGGGAATAACTTACGAGCAGTACTTC.

The chain combines TRBV2 with TRBJ1-5; TRBD1 matches 7 bases. The CDR3 has 13 residues. J was trimmed by 9 bases and V by 5 bases; bases with no gene match: 7. The germline gives CDR1 SNHLY, CDR2 FYNNEI. The CDR3 sequence is CASSTKQGTPQHF. In DNA, the CDR3 is TGTGCCAGCAGTACTAAACAGGGGACGCCCCAGCATTTT.

This rearrangement joins TRBV14 to TRBJ1-1; the D is unclear. Germline V CDR1 and CDR2: SGHDN, FVKESK. V lost 1 base, J lost 4 bases, and 13 bases lay in between. The CDR3 has 15 amino acids. CDR3 in amino acids: CASSQVGRGGTEAFF. In DNA, the CDR3 is TGTGCCAGCAGCCAAGTTGGCCGCGGCGGCACTGAAGCTTTCTTT.

The chain joins TRBV15 to TRBJ2-7; 9 nucleotides agree with TRBD1. The CDR3 is made up of 17 amino acids. With 3 bases clipped from V and 2 bases from J, the junction kept 11 bases outside the gene matches. In germline, CDR1 is LNHNV, CDR2 YYDKDF (reference sequence). The CDR3 DNA sequence: TGTGCCACCAGCAGCCTCAAGGGGACAGGGCTAGCCTACGAGCAGTACTTC. This encodes CATSSLKGTGLAYEQYF.

The CDR3 spells CASSLAGTSLETQYF. For the CDR3, the DNA is TGCGCCAGCAGCTTGGCCGGGACTAGCTTGGAGACCCAGTACTTC. This chain joins TRBV5-1 and TRBJ2-5; the match to TRBD2 covers 9 bases. CDR3 length: 15 residues. V was clipped by 0 bases and J by 5 bases; unmatched bases: 5. From germline, CDR1 is SGHRS and CDR2 YFSETQ.

This chain links TRBV28 with TRBJ2-1, with a possible D match to TRBD2 (5 bases). V dropped 10 bases and J dropped 0 bases, with 16 bases sitting between them. Germline-derived CDR1 and CDR2 are MDHEN and SYDVKM. The CDR3 spans 15 residues. CDR3 in amino acids: CATVDFSSSYNEQFF. CDR3 coding DNA: TGTGCCACCGTGGACTTTTCCAGCTCCTACAATGAGCAGTTCTTC. The complete variable domain, with remaining parts taken from reference TRBV28 and TRBJ2-1, reads DVKVTQSSRYLVKRTGEKVFLECVQDMDHENMFWYRQDPGLGLRLIYFSYDVKMKEKGDIPEGYSVSREKKERFSLILESASTNQTSMYLCATVDFSSSYNEQFFGPGTRLTVL.